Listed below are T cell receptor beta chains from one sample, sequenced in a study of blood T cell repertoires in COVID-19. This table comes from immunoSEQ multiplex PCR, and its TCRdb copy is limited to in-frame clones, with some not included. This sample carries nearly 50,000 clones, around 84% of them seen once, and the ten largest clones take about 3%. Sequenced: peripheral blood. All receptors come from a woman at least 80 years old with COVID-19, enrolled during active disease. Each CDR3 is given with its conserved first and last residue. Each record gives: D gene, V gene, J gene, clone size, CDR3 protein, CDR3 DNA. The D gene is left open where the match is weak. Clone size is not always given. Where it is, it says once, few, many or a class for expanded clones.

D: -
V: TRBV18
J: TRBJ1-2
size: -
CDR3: CASSPGKANYGYTF
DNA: TGTGCCAGCTCACCAGGCAAAGCTAACTATGGCTACACCTTC

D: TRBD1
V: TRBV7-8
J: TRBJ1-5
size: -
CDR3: CASSSWATGITNQPQHF
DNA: TGTGCCAGCAGCTCCTGGGCGACAGGGATAACCAATCAGCCCCAGCATTTT

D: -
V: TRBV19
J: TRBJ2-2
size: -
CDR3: CASSYQGITGELFF
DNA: TGTGCCAGTAGTTATCAGGGGATCACCGGGGAGCTGTTTTTT

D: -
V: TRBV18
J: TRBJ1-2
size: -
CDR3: CASSLLSRRGYTF
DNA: TGTGCCAGCTCCCTGCTCTCTCGGCGGGGCTACACCTTC

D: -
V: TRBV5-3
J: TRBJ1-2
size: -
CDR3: CAIVRGYTF
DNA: TGTGCCATCGTGAGGGGCTACACCTTC

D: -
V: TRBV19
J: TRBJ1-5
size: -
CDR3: CASSQDSLYQPQHF
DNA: TGTGCCAGTAGCCAGGATAGTCTGTATCAGCCCCAGCATTTT

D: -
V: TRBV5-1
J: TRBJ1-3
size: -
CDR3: CASSLDGSGILNTIYF
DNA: TGCGCCAGCAGCTTGGACGGTTCCGGGATTTTGAACACCATATATTTT

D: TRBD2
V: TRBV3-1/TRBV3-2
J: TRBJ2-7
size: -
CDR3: CASSQALAGLYEQYF
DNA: TGTGCCAGCAGCCAAGCCCTAGCGGGACTCTACGAGCAGTACTTC

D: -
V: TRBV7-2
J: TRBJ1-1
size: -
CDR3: CASSSDRLNTEAFF
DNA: TGTGCCAGCAGCTCGGACAGATTGAACACTGAAGCTTTCTTT

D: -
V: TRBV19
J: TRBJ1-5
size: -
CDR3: CASTGISSNQPQHF
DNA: TGTGCCAGTACCGGGATCAGCAGCAATCAGCCCCAGCATTTT

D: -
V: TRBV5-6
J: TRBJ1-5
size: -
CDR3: CASSLNGNQPQHF
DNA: TGTGCCAGCAGCTTAAACGGTAATCAGCCCCAGCATTTT

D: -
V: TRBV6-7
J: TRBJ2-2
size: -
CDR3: CASVPLKRLDHTGELFF
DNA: TGTGCCAGCGTCCCCCTCAAGAGACTAGATCACACCGGGGAGCTGTTTTTT

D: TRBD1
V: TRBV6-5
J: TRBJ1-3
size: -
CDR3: CASSYGQGWSGNTIYF
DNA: TGTGCCAGCAGTTACGGACAGGGTTGGTCCGGAAACACCATATATTTT

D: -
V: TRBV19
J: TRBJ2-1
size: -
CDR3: CASRSPTDYNEQFF
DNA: TGTGCCAGTAGATCCCCGACAGATTACAATGAGCAGTTCTTC

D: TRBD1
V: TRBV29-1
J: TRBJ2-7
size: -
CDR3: CSVPRTGPTRRYEQYF
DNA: TGCAGCGTCCCTCGGACAGGGCCAACGAGACGCTACGAGCAGTACTTC

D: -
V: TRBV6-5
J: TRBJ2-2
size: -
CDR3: CASTQDRFGELFF
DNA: TGTGCCAGCACCCAAGACAGGTTCGGGGAGCTGTTTTTT

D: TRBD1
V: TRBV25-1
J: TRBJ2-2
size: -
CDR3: CASRDTGTGNTGELFF
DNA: TGTGCCAGCAGGGATACCGGGACAGGGAACACCGGGGAGCTGTTTTTT

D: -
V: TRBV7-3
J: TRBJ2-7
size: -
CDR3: CASSLGPGYEQYF
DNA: TGTGCCAGCAGCTTAGGGCCAGGCTACGAGCAGTACTTC

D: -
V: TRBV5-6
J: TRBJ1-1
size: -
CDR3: CASRWGLMNTEAFF
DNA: TGTGCCAGCAGATGGGGACTGATGAACACTGAAGCTTTCTTT

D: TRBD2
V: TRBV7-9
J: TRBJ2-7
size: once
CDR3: CASSTGTRRKYF
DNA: TGTGCCAGCAGCACCGGGACTAGAAGGAAGTACTTC

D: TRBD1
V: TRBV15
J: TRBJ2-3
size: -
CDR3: CATSSSTRDSFSTDTQYF
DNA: TGTGCCACCAGCTCCTCGACCCGGGACAGCTTTAGCACAGATACGCAGTATTTT

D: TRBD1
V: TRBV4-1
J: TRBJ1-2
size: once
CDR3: CASSHPDRVNYGYTF
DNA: TGCGCCAGCAGCCACCCGGACAGGGTTAACTATGGCTACACCTTC

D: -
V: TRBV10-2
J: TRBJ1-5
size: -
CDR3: CASRKGQGNQPQHF
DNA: TGCGCCAGCAGGAAAGGGCAGGGGAATCAGCCCCAGCATTTT

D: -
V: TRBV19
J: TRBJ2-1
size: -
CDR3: CASSIGGRRNEQFF
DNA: TGTGCCAGTAGTATTGGTGGGAGGCGGAATGAGCAGTTCTTC

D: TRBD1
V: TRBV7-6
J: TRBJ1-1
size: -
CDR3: CASRSTQGVTEAFF
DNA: TGTGCCAGCAGATCAACACAGGGGGTGACTGAAGCTTTCTTT

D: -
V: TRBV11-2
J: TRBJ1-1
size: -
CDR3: CASSLHRGNTEAFF
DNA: TGTGCCAGCAGCTTACACCGGGGGAACACTGAAGCTTTCTTT

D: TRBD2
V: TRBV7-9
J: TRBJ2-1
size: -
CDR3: CASSLIGTRMVNEQFF
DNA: TGTGCCAGCAGCTTAATCGGGACTAGGATGGTCAATGAGCAGTTCTTC

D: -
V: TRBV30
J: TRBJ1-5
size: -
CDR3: CAWSGGISNQPQHF
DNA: TGTGCCTGGAGTGGTGGCATTAGCAATCAGCCCCAGCATTTT

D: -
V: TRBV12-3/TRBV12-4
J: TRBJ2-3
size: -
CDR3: CASSLRQTDTQYF
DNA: TGTGCCAGCAGTCTCAGACAGACAGATACGCAGTATTTT

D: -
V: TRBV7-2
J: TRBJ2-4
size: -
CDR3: CASSLALSMGQNIQYF
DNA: TGTGCCAGCAGCTTAGCGCTAAGTATGGGGCAAAACATTCAGTACTTC

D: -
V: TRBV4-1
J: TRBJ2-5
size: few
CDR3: CASSPGGGTMGTQYF
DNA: TGCGCCAGCAGCCCCGGTGGGGGCACCATGGGGACCCAGTACTTC

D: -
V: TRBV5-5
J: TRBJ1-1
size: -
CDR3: CASSLYQGHPNTEAFF
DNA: TGTGCCAGCAGCTTATACCAGGGACATCCGAACACTGAAGCTTTCTTT